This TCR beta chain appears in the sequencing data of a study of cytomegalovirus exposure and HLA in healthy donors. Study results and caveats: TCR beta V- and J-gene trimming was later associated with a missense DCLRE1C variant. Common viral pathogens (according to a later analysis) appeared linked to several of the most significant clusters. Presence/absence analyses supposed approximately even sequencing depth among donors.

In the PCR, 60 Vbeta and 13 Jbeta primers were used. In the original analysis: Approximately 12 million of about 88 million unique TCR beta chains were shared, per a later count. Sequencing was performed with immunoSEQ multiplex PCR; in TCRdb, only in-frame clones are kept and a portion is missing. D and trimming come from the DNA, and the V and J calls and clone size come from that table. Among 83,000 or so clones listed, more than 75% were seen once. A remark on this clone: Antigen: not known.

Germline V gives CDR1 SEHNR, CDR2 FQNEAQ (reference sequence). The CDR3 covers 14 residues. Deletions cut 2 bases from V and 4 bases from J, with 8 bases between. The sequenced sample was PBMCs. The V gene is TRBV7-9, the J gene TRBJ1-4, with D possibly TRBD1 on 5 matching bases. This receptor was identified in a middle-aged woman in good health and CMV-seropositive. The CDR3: CASSLQGSNEKLFF. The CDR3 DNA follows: TGTGCCAGCAGCTTACAGGGTAGTAATGAAAAACTGTTTTTT. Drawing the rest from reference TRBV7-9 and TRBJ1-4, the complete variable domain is DTGVSQNPRHKITKRGQNVTFRCDPISEHNRLYWYRQTLGQGPEFLTYFQNEAQLEKSRLLSDRFSAERPKGSFSTLEIQRTEQGDSAMYLCASSLQGSNEKLFFGSGTQLSVL.